The 27 T cell receptor beta chains below all came from one sample that was sequenced in a study of T cell responses to AZD1222 COVID-19 vaccine. Some clones are missing from TCRdb's copy, which holds only in-frame ones; the method was immunoSEQ multiplex PCR. The sample shows about 150,000 clones, more than 85% of them seen only once. Sequencing was performed on peripheral blood, taken after recovery from COVID-19. The receptors come from an adult who had recovered from COVID-19.

V usage is TRBV20-1 and J usage is TRBJ1-5; no firm D call. In germline, CDR1 is DFQATT, CDR2 SNEGSKA (reference sequence). Trimming took off 3 bases at V and 0 bases at J, with 12 bases between the two ends. The length of the CDR3 is 15 residues. The CDR3 sequence: CSASSMGASNQPQHF. The CDR3 nucleotides read TGCAGTGCTAGTTCTATGGGAGCTAGCAATCAGCCCCAGCATTTT.

The J gene is TRBJ1-1, the V gene TRBV4-3; D remains ambiguous. The length of the CDR3 is 13 residues. Trimming took off 6 bases at V and 8 bases at J, with 16 bases between the two ends. CDR1 is LGHNA, CDR2 YSLEER, per germline. The CDR3 protein is CASRLHTEGEAFF. The DNA of the CDR3 is TGCGCCAGCAGACTTCACACGGAAGGCGAAGCTTTCTTT.

The J gene is TRBJ1-5, the V gene TRBV2; D gene ambiguous. V was clipped by 7 bases and J by 4 bases, with 17 bases between them. Germline V gene data show CDR1 as SNHLY and CDR2 as FYNNEI. The CDR3 extends over 15 amino acids. As DNA, the CDR3 is TGTGCCAGCACTCTAGGACCGTTGGGTAATCAGCCCCAGCATTTT. Protein sequence: CASTLGPLGNQPQHF.

Remarks on this clone: A junction boundary mismatches the germline segment, possibly from a read error. The chain employs TRBV5-6 and TRBJ1-6, with 7 nucleotides matching TRBD1. Germline V gives CDR1 SGHDT, CDR2 YYEEEE. This CDR3 spans 11 amino acids. For the CDR3, the DNA is TGTGCCAGCAGCACCGGGACAGCTAAAGACTTT. It codes for CASSTGTAKDF.

The gene calls are TRBV28 and TRBJ2-1; D possibly corresponds to TRBD2 (6 bases). The CDR3 sequence is 18 residues long. V shed 4 bases and J shed 4 bases, with 23 bases lying between them. The germline V gene encodes CDR1 MDHEN and CDR2 SYDVKM. CDR3: CASSSPVEGEGVYNEQFF. For the CDR3, the DNA is TGTGCCAGCAGTTCCCCGGTGGAGGGAGAAGGGGTTTACAATGAGCAGTTCTTC.

The chain links TRBV5-1 to TRBJ2-7; TRBD2 matches at 8 bases. Germline-derived CDR1 and CDR2 are SGHRS and YFSETQ. CDR3 length: 14 amino acids. Trimming removed 7 bases from V and 1 base from J; junction bases left unmatched: 7. For the CDR3, the DNA is TGCGCCAGCTCCACGGGAGGGCGATCCTACGAGCAGTACTTC. Residues: CASSTGGRSYEQYF. The entire variable domain, with the rest obtained from reference TRBV5-1 and TRBJ2-7, is as follows: KAGVTQTPRYLIKTRGQQVTLSCSPISGHRSVSWYQQTPGQGLQFLFEYFSETQRNKGNFPGRFSGRQFSNSRSEMNVSTLELGDSALYLCASSTGGRSYEQYFGPGTRLTVT.

Of note for this clone: An end of the junction differs from the germline gene, which may be a read error. In the same sample, other DNA sequences code for this CDR3. The J gene is TRBJ1-2, the V gene TRBV4-1; D unclear. The CDR3 has 14 amino acids. Germline CDR1 reads MGHRA; CDR2 reads YSYEKL. The CDR3 loop is CARRVLESNYGYTF. The CDR3 DNA is TGCGCCCGACGGGTCCTTGAGTCTAACTATGGTTACACCTTC.

V usage is TRBV7-9 and J usage is TRBJ2-5, with D hard to call. The V gene's germline CDR1 is SEHNR and CDR2 FQNEAQ (reference sequence). This CDR3 contains 15 residues. V lost 2 bases, J lost 5 bases, and 15 bases lay in between. The CDR3 region is CASSLPVQAVETQYF. The CDR3 DNA sequence: TGTGCCAGCAGCTTACCAGTCCAGGCCGTCGAGACCCAGTACTTC.

The chain uses TRBV4-3 and TRBJ1-2; D not resolved. This CDR3 contains 14 residues. V was pared by 0 bases and J by 7 bases, with 12 bases between. Germline CDR1 and CDR2: LGHNA and YSLEER. CDR3 region: CASSQDRHSGGYTF. As DNA, the CDR3 is TGCGCCAGCAGCCAAGATCGTCATTCGGGTGGCTACACCTTC.

CDR3 sequence (DNA): TGTGCCAGCAGCCCGACCGTAGGACTAGCGGGAGTGGTTCCCGACGAGCAGTACTTC. Residues: CASSPTVGLAGVVPDEQYF. The chain is built from TRBV7-6 and TRBJ2-7, with 13 bases fitting TRBD2. This CDR3 is built from 19 residues. Trimming removed 5 bases from V and 5 bases from J; junction bases left unmatched: 18. Germline-derived CDR1 and CDR2 are SGHVS and FNYEAQ.

The V gene is TRBV7-9, the J gene TRBJ1-3; D unresolved. The V end was cut by 5 bases, the J end by 2 bases, with 10 bases between. The CDR3 is 14 amino acids. The germline CDR1 and CDR2 sequences are SEHNR and FQNEAQ (reference sequence). CDR3 region: CASSLVLAGNTIYF. CDR3 nucleotide sequence: TGTGCCAGCAGCCTTGTTCTGGCTGGAAACACCATATATTTT.

This clone was counted a few times. This chain connects TRBV5-1 to TRBJ1-1; the match to TRBD1 covers 8 bases. The junction had 5 bases not matched to a gene; V was cut back by 4 bases and J by 0 bases. CDR1 and CDR2 from the germline V gene are SGHRS and YFSETQ. This CDR3 has 15 residues. The CDR3 coding sequence is TGCGCCAGCAGCATCCGACAGGGGTTGAACACTGAAGCTTTCTTT. It codes for CASSIRQGLNTEAFF.

In its sample, this clone was seen once. This rearrangement joins TRBV2 to TRBJ1-3, with D perhaps matching TRBD1 (5 bases). Trimming removed 7 bases from V and 0 bases from J, with 16 bases in between. Germline CDR1 is SNHLY and CDR2 is FYNNEI. The CDR3 is 16 amino acids. CDR3 loop: CASTTGTEISGNTIYF. The CDR3, as DNA: TGTGCCAGCACTACAGGTACCGAGATCTCTGGAAACACCATATATTTT.

V is TRBV6-5 and J is TRBJ1-2; TRBD1 matches 7 bases. V lost 4 bases, J lost 4 bases, and 6 bases stayed unmatched. CDR1 MNHEY and CDR2 SVGAGI come from the germline V gene. The CDR3 covers 14 residues. DNA of the CDR3: TGTGCCAGCAGTTCCACACAGGGGTCCTATGGCTACACCTTC. As protein: CASSSTQGSYGYTF.

The chain is built from TRBV2 and TRBJ1-1; 10 bases fit TRBD1. CDR3 length: 13 amino acids. V lost 6 bases, J lost 11 bases, and 9 bases stayed unmatched. Germline assignment: CDR1 SNHLY and CDR2 FYNNEI. This CDR3 is CASRQLPGQGAFF. CDR3 DNA sequence: TGTGCCAGCAGGCAATTACCGGGACAGGGGGCTTTCTTT. The entire variable domain, with the rest obtained from reference TRBV2 and TRBJ1-1, is as follows: EPEVTQTPSHQVTQMGQEVILRCVPISNHLYFYWYRQILGQKVEFLVSFYNNEISEKSEIFDDQFSVERPDGSNFTLKIRSTKLEDSAMYFCASRQLPGQGAFFGQGTRLTVV.

The rearrangement links TRBV15 to TRBJ1-5, with 7 bases fitting TRBD1. CDR1 and CDR2 (germline): LNHNV, YYDKDF (reference sequence). The CDR3 has 17 amino acids. V was pared by 0 bases and J by 1 base, with 6 bases of the junction left unmatched. The DNA for the CDR3 is TGTGCCACCAGCAGAGATCGGGGGACAGCGAGCAATCAGCCCCAGCATTTT. It translates to CATSRDRGTASNQPQHF.

The V gene is TRBV1, the J gene TRBJ2-1; the D segment call TRBD2 is taken from the table without a DNA check. TRBV1 is labeled a pseudogene. The CDR3 has 13 amino acids. The CDR3 DNA is TGCACCAGCCCAGGACTAGCGGTGAATGAGCAGTTCTTC. Translated, it gives CTSPGLAVNEQFF.

V gene TRBV5-5 combines with J gene TRBJ2-7; 8 positions agree with TRBD1. Trimming took 0 bases from V and 0 from J; bases not matched to a gene: 2. The length of the CDR3 is 15 residues. Germline V lookup: CDR1 SGHKS, CDR2 YYEKEE (reference sequence). CDR3 sequence reads: CASSLEGQGSYEQYF. The CDR3 nucleotides are TGTGCCAGCAGCTTGGAAGGACAGGGCTCCTACGAGCAGTACTTC. Supplemented by reference TRBV5-5 and TRBJ2-7, the full variable domain reads DAGVTQSPTHLIKTRGQQVTLRCSPISGHKSVSWYQQVLGQGPQFIFQYYEKEERGRGNFPDRFSARQFPNYSSELNVNALLLGDSALYLCASSLEGQGSYEQYFGPGTRLTVT.

V usage is TRBV29-1 and J usage is TRBJ1-1; a possible D gene is TRBD1 (6 bases). Germline values: CDR1 SQVTM, CDR2 ANQGSEA. The CDR3 has 13 amino acids. The germline V and J ends were trimmed by 7 bases and 4 bases, with 16 bases remaining between them. CDR3 region: CSGGGGKSTEAFF. CDR3 coding DNA: TGCAGCGGCGGAGGGGGGAAGAGCACTGAAGCTTTCTTT.

This sequence joins TRBV18 and TRBJ2-3; D is perhaps TRBD1 or TRBD2 (6 bases each). The CDR3 has 16 amino acids. The germline V gene encodes CDR1 KGHSH and CDR2 LQKENI. V was trimmed by 0 bases and J by 2 bases, leaving 12 bases between them. CDR3 amino acids: CASSPPGGDLTDTQYF. CDR3 bases: TGTGCCAGCTCACCACCGGGGGGCGATCTCACAGATACGCAGTATTTT. The full variable domain, with the rest looked up from reference TRBV18 and TRBJ2-3, is NAGVMQNPRHLVRRRGQEARLRCSPMKGHSHVYWYRQLPEEGLKFMVYLQKENIIDESGMPKERFSAEFPKEGPSILRIQQVVRGDSAAYFCASSPPGGDLTDTQYFGPGTRLTVL.

This chain connects TRBV19 to TRBJ2-2; D not certain. The CDR3 contains 15 residues. CDR1 and CDR2 from the germline V gene are LNHDA and SQIVND (reference sequence). V was cut by 1 base and J by 0 bases, with 6 bases left in between. CDR3 in DNA: TGTGCCAGTAGTATAGGCGGTGCGAACACCGGGGAGCTGTTTTTT. Protein: CASSIGGANTGELFF.

V and J are TRBV6-6 and TRBJ1-1, with TRBD1 as a possible D gene (6 bases). The germline V gene has CDR1 MNHNY and CDR2 SVGAGI (reference sequence). V lost 5 bases and J 0 bases, leaving 10 bases between the germline ends. The CDR3 runs 14 residues. The CDR3 DNA reads TGTGCCAGCAGTCGTAGGGGGGTGAACACTGAAGCTTTCTTT. This encodes CASSRRGVNTEAFF.

In DNA form, the CDR3 reads TGTGCCAGCAGTTTGGGGGGAAAACAGCCCCAGCATTTT. This encodes CASSLGGKQPQHF. The chain recombines TRBV28 with TRBJ1-5; maybe TRBD1 (5 bases). The length of the CDR3 is 13 residues. The V gene lost 3 bases and the J gene lost 7 bases, with 10 bases spanning the gap. Germline V CDR1 and CDR2: MDHEN, SYDVKM.

Worth noting for this clone: Other nucleotide sequences in the sample specify the same CDR3. V and J are TRBV27 and TRBJ1-2; 7 nucleotides match TRBD1. This CDR3 has 14 residues. CDR1 and CDR2 from the germline V gene are MNHEY and SMNVEV (reference sequence). The V gene end was trimmed by 3 bases and the J gene end by 4 bases; junction bases not matched to a gene: 5. The CDR3 nucleotides read TGTGCCAGCAGTTTTGGGGGACAGCCCTATGGCTACACCTTC. It codes for CASSFGGQPYGYTF.

The V call is TRBV6-1, the J call TRBJ2-7, with 8 bases matching TRBD1. Germline V gene data show CDR1 as MNHNS and CDR2 as SASEGT. J gave up 3 bases and V 3 bases, and 7 bases lay outside the gene matches. This CDR3 comprises 15 residues. The DNA for the CDR3 is TGTGCCAGCAGTGAGAACGGGGACAGGAGCTACGAGCAGTACTTC. Its protein is CASSENGDRSYEQYF.

V and J are TRBV5-1 and TRBJ1-2; D perhaps matches TRBD1 (6 bases). Germline V gene data show CDR1 as SGHRS and CDR2 as YFSETQ. CDR3 size: 17 residues. Deletions cut 0 bases from V and 6 bases from J, with 21 bases between. The CDR3, as DNA: TGCGCCAGCAGCTTGGATAGTCGGTCGGGACAAATTAATGGCTACACCTTC. Protein product: CASSLDSRSGQINGYTF. Drawing the rest from reference TRBV5-1 and TRBJ1-2, the complete variable domain is KAGVTQTPRYLIKTRGQQVTLSCSPISGHRSVSWYQQTPGQGLQFLFEYFSETQRNKGNFPGRFSGRQFSNSRSEMNVSTLELGDSALYLCASSLDSRSGQINGYTFGSGTRLTVV.

Remarks on this clone: The same CDR3 can be traced to other DNA sequences in this sample. The CDR3, as DNA: TGTGCCAGCAGTCAAAGCTCCTATAATTCACCCCTCCACTTT. It encodes CASSQSSYNSPLHF. The V call is TRBV2, the J call TRBJ1-6; D uncertain. The CDR3 is 14 amino acids. The germline V and J ends were trimmed by 5 bases and 0 bases, with 5 bases remaining between them. Germline V lookup: CDR1 SNHLY, CDR2 FYNNEI.